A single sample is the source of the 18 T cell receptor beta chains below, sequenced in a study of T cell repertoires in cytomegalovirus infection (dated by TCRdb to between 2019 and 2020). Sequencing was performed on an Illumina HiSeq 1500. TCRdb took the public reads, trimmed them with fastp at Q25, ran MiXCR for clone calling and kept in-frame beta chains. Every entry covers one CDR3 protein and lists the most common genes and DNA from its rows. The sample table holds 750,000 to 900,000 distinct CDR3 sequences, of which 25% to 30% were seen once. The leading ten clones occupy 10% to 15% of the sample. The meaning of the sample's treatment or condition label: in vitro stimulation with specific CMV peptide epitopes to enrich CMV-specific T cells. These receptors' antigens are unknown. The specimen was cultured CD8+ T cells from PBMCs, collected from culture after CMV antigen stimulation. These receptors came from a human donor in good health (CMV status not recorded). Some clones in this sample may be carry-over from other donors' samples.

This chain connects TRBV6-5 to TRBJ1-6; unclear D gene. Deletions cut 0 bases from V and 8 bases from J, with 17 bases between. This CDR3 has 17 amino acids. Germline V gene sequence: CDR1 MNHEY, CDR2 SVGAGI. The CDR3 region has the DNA TGTGCCAGCAGTTACTCCTCACACCTTAGAAATGATTCACCCCTCCACTTT. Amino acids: CASSYSSHLRNDSPLHF.

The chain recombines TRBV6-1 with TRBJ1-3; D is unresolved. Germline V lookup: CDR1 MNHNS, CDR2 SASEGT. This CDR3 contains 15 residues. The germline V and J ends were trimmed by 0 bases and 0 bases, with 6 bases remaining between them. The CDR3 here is CASSEAESSGNTIYF. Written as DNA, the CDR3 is TGTGCCAGCAGTGAAGCAGAGAGCTCTGGAAACACCATATATTTT.

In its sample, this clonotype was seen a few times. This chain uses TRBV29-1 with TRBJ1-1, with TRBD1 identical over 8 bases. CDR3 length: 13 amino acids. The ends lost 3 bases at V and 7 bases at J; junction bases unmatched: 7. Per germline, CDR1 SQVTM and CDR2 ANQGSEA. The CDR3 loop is CSVEAGQDVEAFF. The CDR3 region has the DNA TGCAGCGTTGAGGCGGGACAGGACGTTGAAGCTTTCTTT.

The CDR3 loop is CASSQATGTRPSQETQYF. Here the CDR3 DNA reads TGTGCCAGCAGCCAAGCGACAGGCACCCGGCCCTCACAAGAGACCCAGTACTTC. The chain links TRBV3-1 to TRBJ2-5; possibly TRBD1 for D (6 bases). Germline loops: CDR1 LGHDT, CDR2 YNNKEL (reference sequence). CDR3 size: 18 residues. The V end lost 1 base, the J end lost 2 bases, and 20 bases lay between the germline ends.

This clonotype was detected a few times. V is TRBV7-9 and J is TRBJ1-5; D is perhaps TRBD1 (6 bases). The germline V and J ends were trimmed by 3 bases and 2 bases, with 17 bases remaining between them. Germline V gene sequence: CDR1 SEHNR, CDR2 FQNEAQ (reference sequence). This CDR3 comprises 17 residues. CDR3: CASSFQRGQVGNQPQHF. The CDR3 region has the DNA TGTGCCAGCAGCTTTCAACGGGGGCAGGTGGGCAATCAGCCCCAGCATTTT.

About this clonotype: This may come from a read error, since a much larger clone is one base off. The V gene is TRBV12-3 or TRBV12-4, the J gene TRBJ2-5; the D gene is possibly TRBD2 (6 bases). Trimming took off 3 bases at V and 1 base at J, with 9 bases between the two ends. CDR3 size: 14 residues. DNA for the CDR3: TGTGCCAGCAGTTTCCGGGGGTCCCAAGAGACCCAGTACTTC. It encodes CASSFRGSQETQYF.

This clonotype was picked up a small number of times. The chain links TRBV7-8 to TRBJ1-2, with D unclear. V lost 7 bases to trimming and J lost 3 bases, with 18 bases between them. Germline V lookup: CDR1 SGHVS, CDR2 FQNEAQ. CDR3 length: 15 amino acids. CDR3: CASTPSLLSDYGYTF. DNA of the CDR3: TGTGCCAGCACCCCGTCCCTCCTCTCGGACTATGGCTACACCTTC.

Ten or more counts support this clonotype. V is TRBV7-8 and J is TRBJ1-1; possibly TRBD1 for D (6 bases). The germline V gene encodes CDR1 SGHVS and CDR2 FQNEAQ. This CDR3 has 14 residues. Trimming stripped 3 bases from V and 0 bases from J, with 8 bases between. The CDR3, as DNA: TGTGCCAGCAGCTTGGGACACCTGAACACTGAAGCTTTCTTT. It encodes CASSLGHLNTEAFF.

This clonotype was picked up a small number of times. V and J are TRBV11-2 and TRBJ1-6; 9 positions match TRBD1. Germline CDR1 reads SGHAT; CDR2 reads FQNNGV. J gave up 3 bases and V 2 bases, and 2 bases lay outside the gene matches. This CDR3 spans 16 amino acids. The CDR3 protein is CASSLWDRVYNSPLHF. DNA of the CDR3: TGTGCCAGCAGCTTATGGGACAGGGTCTATAATTCACCCCTCCACTTT. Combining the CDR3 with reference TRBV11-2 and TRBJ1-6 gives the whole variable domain EAGVAQSPRYKIIEKRQSVAFWCNPISGHATLYWYQQILGQGPKLLIQFQNNGVVDDSQLPKDRFSAERLKGVDSTLKIQPAKLEDSAVYLCASSLWDRVYNSPLHFGNGTRLTVT.

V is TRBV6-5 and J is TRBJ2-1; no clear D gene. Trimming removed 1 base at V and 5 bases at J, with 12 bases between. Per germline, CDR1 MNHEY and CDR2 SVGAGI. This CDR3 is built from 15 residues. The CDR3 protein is CASSYYGQWDNEQFF. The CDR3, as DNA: TGTGCCAGCAGTTACTACGGGCAATGGGACAATGAGCAGTTCTTC.

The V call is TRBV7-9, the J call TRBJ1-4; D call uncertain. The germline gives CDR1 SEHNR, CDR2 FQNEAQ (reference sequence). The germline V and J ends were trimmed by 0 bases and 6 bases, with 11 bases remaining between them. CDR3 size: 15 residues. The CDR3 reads CASSLAQGRDEKLFF. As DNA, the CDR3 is TGTGCCAGCAGCTTAGCGCAAGGGAGGGATGAAAAACTGTTTTTT.

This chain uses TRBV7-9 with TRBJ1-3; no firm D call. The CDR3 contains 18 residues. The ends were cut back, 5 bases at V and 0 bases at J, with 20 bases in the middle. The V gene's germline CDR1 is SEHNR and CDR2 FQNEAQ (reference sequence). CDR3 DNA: TGTGCCAGCAGCCCGACCCTAGGAGGGCTCAGCTCTGGAAACACCATATATTTT. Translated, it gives CASSPTLGGLSSGNTIYF.

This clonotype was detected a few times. CDR3 sequence reads: CASSLRPAYEQYF. The CDR3 coding sequence is TGTGCCAGCAGTTTAAGGCCGGCCTACGAGCAGTACTTC. V and J are TRBV27 and TRBJ2-7; D not resolved. Germline loops: CDR1 MNHEY, CDR2 SMNVEV (reference sequence). CDR3 length equals 13 residues. V was trimmed by 2 bases and J by 2 bases, leaving 7 bases between them.

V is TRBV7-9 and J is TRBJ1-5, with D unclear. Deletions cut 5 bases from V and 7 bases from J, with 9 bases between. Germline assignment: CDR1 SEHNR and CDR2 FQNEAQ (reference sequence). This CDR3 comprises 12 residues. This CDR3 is CASSTPTQPQHF. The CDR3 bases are TGTGCCAGCAGCACGCCCACCCAGCCCCAGCATTTT.

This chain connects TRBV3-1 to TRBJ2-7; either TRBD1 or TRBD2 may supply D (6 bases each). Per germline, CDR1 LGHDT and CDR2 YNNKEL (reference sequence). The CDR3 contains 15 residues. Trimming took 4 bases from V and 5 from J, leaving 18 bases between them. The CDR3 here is CASSPTMGGRNEQYF. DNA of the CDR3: TGTGCCAGCAGCCCAACGATGGGGGGCCGGAACGAGCAGTACTTC.

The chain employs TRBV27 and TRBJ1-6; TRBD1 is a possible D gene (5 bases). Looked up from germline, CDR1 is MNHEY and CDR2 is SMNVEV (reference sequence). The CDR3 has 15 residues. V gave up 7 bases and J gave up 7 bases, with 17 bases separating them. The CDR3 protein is CASTRRGAKNSPLHF. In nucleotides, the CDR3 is TGTGCCAGCACCCGCCGAGGGGCTAAGAATTCACCCCTCCACTTT.

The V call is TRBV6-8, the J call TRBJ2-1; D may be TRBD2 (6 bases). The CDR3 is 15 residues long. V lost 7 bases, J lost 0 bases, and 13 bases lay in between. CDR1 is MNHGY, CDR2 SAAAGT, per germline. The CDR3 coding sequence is TGTGCCAGCATTCTCCTAGCGAGCTCCTACAATGAGCAGTTCTTC. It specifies CASILLASSYNEQFF.

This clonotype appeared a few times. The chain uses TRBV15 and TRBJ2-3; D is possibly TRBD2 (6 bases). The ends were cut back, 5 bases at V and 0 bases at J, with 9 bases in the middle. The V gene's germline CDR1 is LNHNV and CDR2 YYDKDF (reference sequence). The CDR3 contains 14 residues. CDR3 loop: CATSLGGSTDTQYF. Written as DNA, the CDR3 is TGTGCCACCAGCCTGGGGGGTAGCACAGATACGCAGTATTTT. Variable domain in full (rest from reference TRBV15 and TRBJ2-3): DAMVIQNPRYQVTQFGKPVTLSCSQTLNHNVMYWYQQKSSQAPKLLFHYYDKDFNNEADTPDNFQSRRPNTSFCFLDIRSPGLGDTAMYLCATSLGGSTDTQYFGPGTRLTVL.